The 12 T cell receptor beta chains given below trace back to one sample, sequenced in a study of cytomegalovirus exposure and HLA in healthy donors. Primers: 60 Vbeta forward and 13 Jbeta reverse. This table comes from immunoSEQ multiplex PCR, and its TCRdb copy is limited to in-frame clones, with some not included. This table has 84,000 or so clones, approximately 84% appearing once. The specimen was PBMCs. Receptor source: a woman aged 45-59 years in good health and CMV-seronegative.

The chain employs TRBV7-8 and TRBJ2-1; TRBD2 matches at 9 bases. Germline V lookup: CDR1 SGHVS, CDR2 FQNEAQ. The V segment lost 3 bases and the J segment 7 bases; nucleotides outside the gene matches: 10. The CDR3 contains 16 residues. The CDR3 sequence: CASSFIMIAGVNEQFF. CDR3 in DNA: TGTGCCAGCAGCTTTATCATGATAGCGGGGGTAAATGAGCAGTTCTTC.

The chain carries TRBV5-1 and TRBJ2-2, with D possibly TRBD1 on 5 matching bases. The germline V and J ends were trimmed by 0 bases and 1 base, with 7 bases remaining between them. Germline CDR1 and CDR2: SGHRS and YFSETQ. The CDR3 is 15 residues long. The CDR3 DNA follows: TGCGCCAGCAGCTTGGGACAGCTGAACACCGGGGAGCTGTTTTTT. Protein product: CASSLGQLNTGELFF.

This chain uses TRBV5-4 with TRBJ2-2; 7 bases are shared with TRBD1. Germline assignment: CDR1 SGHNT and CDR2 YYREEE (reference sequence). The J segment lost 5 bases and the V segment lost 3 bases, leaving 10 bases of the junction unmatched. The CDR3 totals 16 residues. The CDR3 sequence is CASSSRDSLLTGELFF. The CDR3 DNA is TGTGCCAGCAGCTCTCGGGACAGCCTTCTTACCGGGGAGCTGTTTTTT. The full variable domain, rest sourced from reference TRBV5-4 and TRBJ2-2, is ETGVTQSPTHLIKTRGQQVTLRCSSQSGHNTVSWYQQALGQGPQFIFQYYREEENGRGNFPPRFSGLQFPNYSSELNVNALELDDSALYLCASSSRDSLLTGELFFGEGSRLTVL.

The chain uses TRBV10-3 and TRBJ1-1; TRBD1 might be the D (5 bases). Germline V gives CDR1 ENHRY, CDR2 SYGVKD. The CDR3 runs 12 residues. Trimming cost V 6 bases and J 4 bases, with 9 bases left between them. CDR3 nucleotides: TGTGCCATCAGCGGGACTACCACTGAAGCTTTCTTT. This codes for CAISGTTTEAFF.

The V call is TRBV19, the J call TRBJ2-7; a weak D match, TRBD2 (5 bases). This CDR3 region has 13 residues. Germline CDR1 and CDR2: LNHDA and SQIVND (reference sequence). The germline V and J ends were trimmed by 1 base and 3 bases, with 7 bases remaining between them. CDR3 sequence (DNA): TGTGCCAGTAGTATAGCAGCGGACTACGAGCAGTACGTC. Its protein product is CASSIAADYEQYV.

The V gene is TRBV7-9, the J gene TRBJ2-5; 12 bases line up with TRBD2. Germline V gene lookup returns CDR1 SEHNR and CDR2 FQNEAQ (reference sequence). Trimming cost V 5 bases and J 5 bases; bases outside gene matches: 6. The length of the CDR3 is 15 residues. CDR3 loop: CASSPGLAGAETQYF. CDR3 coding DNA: TGTGCCAGCAGCCCGGGACTAGCGGGTGCGGAGACCCAGTACTTC.

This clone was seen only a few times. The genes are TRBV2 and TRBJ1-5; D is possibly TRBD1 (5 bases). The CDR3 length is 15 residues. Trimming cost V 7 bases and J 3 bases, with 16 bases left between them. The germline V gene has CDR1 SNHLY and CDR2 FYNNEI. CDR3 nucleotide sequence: TGTGCCAGCAAACTATCGGGACTGTCCAATCAGCCCCAGCATTTT. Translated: CASKLSGLSNQPQHF. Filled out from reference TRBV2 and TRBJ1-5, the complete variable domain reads EPEVTQTPSHQVTQMGQEVILRCVPISNHLYFYWYRQILGQKVEFLVSFYNNEISEKSEIFDDQFSVERPDGSNFTLKIRSTKLEDSAMYFCASKLSGLSNQPQHFGDGTRLSIL.

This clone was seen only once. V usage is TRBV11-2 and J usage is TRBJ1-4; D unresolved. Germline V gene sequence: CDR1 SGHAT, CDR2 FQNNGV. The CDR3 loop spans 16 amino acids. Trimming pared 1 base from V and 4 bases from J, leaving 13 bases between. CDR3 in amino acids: CASSLGAGSINEKLFF. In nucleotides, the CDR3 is TGTGCCAGCAGCTTAGGAGCCGGGTCGATTAATGAAAAACTGTTTTTT.

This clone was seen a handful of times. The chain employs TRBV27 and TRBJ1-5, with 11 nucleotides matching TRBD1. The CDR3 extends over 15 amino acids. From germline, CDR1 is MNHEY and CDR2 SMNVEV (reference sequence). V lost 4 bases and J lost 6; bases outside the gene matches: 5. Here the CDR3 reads CASSSGDRGGQPQHF. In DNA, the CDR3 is TGTGCCAGCAGTTCGGGGGACAGGGGGGGTCAGCCCCAGCATTTT.

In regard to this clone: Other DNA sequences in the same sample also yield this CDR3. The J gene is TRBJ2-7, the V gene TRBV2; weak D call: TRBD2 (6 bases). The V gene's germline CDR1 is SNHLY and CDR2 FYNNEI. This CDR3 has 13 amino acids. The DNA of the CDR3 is TGTGCTCATTCGCGAACGGGAGCCTACGAGCAGTACTTC. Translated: CAHSRTGAYEQYF.

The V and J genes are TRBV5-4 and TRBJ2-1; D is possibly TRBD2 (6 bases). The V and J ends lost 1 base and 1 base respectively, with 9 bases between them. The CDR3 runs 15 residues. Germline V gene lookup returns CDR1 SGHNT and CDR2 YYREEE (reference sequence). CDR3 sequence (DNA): TGTGCCAGCAGCTTGTCAGCGGGTTCCTACAATGAGCAGTTCTTC. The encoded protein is CASSLSAGSYNEQFF.

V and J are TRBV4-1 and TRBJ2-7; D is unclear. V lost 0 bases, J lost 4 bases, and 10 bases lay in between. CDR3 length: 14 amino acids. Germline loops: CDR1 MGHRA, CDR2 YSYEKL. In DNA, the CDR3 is TGCGCCAGCAGCCAAGAAGAGGCCATATACGAGCAGTACTTC. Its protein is CASSQEEAIYEQYF.